The 21 T cell receptor beta chains below come from one sample, sequenced in a study of immune evolution from preneoplasia to lung adenocarcinoma. Clones were read by immunoSEQ multiplex PCR, and TCRdb kept only the in-frame ones, dropping some. The sample yields approximately 26,000 clones, about 74% seen once. The sample comprised FFPE invasive lung adenocarcinoma tissue. The origin of the receptors is a person aged 55 to 75 with invasive lung adenocarcinoma. Some clones in this sample may be carry-over from other donors' samples.

This chain uses TRBV18 with TRBJ1-1, with D possibly matching TRBD1 (5 bases). V was pared by 1 base and J by 2 bases, with 8 bases between. In germline, CDR1 is KGHSH, CDR2 LQKENI. The CDR3 sequence is 14 residues long. CDR3 loop: CASSPLDSNTEAFF. The CDR3 nucleotides are TGTGCCAGCTCACCACTCGACAGCAACACTGAAGCTTTCTTT.

By share of the sample, this clone is large. The rearrangement links TRBV15 to TRBJ1-4; a weak D match, TRBD1 (5 bases). This CDR3 has 15 residues. V was trimmed by 1 base and J by 6 bases, leaving 12 bases between them. Per the germline V gene, CDR1 is LNHNV and CDR2 is YYDKDF (reference sequence). CDR3 residues: CATSRVLRDDEKLFF. The CDR3 nucleotides are TGTGCCACCAGCAGAGTTCTCCGGGACGATGAAAAACTGTTTTTT.

This clone appeared a few times. The chain has TRBV18 and TRBJ1-1; 8 bases match TRBD1. The junction had 4 bases not matched to a gene; V was cut back by 6 bases and J by 1 base. In germline, CDR1 is KGHSH, CDR2 LQKENI. The CDR3 length is 14 residues. CDR3 residues: CASSYDRGNTEAFF. The DNA for the CDR3 is TGTGCCAGCTCCTACGACAGGGGGAACACTGAAGCTTTCTTT.

CDR3 loop: CASRTTGGYEQFF. The CDR3 region has the DNA TGTGCCAGTAGGACTACAGGGGGCTATGAGCAGTTCTTC. V gene TRBV19 combines with J gene TRBJ2-1, with 9 bases fitting TRBD1. Per germline, CDR1 LNHDA and CDR2 SQIVND (reference sequence). V shed 6 bases, J shed 8 bases, and the junction held 5 bases outside the gene matches. CDR3 size: 13 residues.

The chain carries TRBV28 and TRBJ2-5, with TRBD2 matching 16 bases. Losses at the gene ends were 1 base for V and 5 bases for J; bases not matched to a gene: 7. This CDR3 is built from 18 residues. The germline CDR1 and CDR2 sequences are MDHEN and SYDVKM. CDR3 sequence: CASSLLGLAGGRGETQYF. CDR3 nucleotides: TGTGCCAGCAGTTTATTGGGACTAGCGGGAGGGCGGGGGGAGACCCAGTACTTC.

The sample holds a few counts of this clone. J is TRBJ2-2 and V is TRBV19; 9 bases fit TRBD1. The CDR3 is made up of 15 amino acids. Germline CDR1 LNHDA, CDR2 SQIVND (reference sequence). V shed 10 bases and J 5 bases; nucleotides not matched to a gene: 11. The CDR3: CATQTGTGRTGELFF. The CDR3 bases are TGTGCCACCCAGACCGGGACAGGGAGGACCGGGGAGCTGTTTTTT.

The CDR3: CASSLEVGGQYF. In DNA, the CDR3 is TGTGCCAGCAGCTTAGAGGTGGGAGGGCAGTACTTC. The chain couples TRBV7-9 to TRBJ2-7, with D maybe TRBD2 (6 bases). V was cut by 1 base and J by 9 bases, with 10 bases left in between. Germline CDR1 SEHNR, CDR2 FQNEAQ (reference sequence). The CDR3 length is 12 residues. Combining the CDR3 with reference TRBV7-9 and TRBJ2-7 gives the whole variable domain DTGVSQNPRHKITKRGQNVTFRCDPISEHNRLYWYRQTLGQGPEFLTYFQNEAQLEKSRLLSDRFSAERPKGSFSTLEIQRTEQGDSAMYLCASSLEVGGQYFGPGTRLTVT.

J is TRBJ2-7 and V is TRBV6-1; D might be TRBD1 (6 bases). V lost 2 bases and J lost 4, with 12 bases in between. The germline V gene has CDR1 MNHNS and CDR2 SASEGT. The CDR3 extends over 14 amino acids. This chain's CDR3 is CASSETDRWYEQYF. The CDR3 DNA follows: TGTGCCAGCAGTGAAACTGACAGGTGGTACGAGCAGTACTTC.

This clone showed up just a few times. This chain joins TRBV28 and TRBJ1-1; no clear D. The ends were cut back, 6 bases at V and 0 bases at J, with 8 bases in the middle. There are 13 residues in the CDR3. Per germline, CDR1 MDHEN and CDR2 SYDVKM. CDR3 sequence (DNA): TGTGCCAGCAGCCCTCAGATGAACACTGAAGCTTTCTTT. Translated, it gives CASSPQMNTEAFF. The full variable domain, in which reference TRBV28 and TRBJ1-1 provide the parts outside the CDR3, is DVKVTQSSRYLVKRTGEKVFLECVQDMDHENMFWYRQDPGLGLRLIYFSYDVKMKEKGDIPEGYSVSREKKERFSLILESASTNQTSMYLCASSPQMNTEAFFGQGTRLTVV.

This clone appeared once. V usage is TRBV2 and J usage is TRBJ2-7; 8 bases map to TRBD2. CDR3 size: 14 residues. CDR1 and CDR2 from the germline V gene are SNHLY and FYNNEI. The V segment lost 6 bases and the J segment 0 bases; nucleotides outside the gene matches: 4. CDR3 nucleotide sequence: TGTGCCAGCAGACTAGCGGAGATCTCCTACGAGCAGTACTTC. Residues: CASRLAEISYEQYF. Variable domain in full (rest from reference TRBV2 and TRBJ2-7): EPEVTQTPSHQVTQMGQEVILRCVPISNHLYFYWYRQILGQKVEFLVSFYNNEISEKSEIFDDQFSVERPDGSNFTLKIRSTKLEDSAMYFCASRLAEISYEQYFGPGTRLTVT.

The rearrangement joins TRBV9 to TRBJ2-5; no definite D call. CDR3 length: 13 amino acids. V was shortened by 2 bases and J by 3 bases, with 8 bases between the two germline ends. The V gene's germline CDR1 is SGDLS and CDR2 YYNGEE. The CDR3 sequence: CASSVDSEETQYF. The CDR3, as DNA: TGTGCCAGCAGCGTGGATAGTGAAGAGACCCAGTACTTC.

The chain carries TRBV6-6 and TRBJ1-2; tentative D call: TRBD1 (5 bases). The germline V gene encodes CDR1 MNHNY and CDR2 SVGAGI (reference sequence). The CDR3 runs 13 residues. Trimming cost V 5 bases and J 7 bases, with 14 bases left between them. Here the CDR3 reads CASSGGSWGGYTF. CDR3 coding DNA: TGTGCCAGCAGTGGGGGAAGTTGGGGTGGCTACACCTTC.

The chain joins TRBV12-5 to TRBJ2-3; D is tentatively TRBD1 or TRBD2 (5 bases each). The CDR3 length is 12 residues. V was pared by 4 bases and J by 4 bases, with 6 bases between. The germline V gene encodes CDR1 LGHNT and CDR2 FRNRAP. DNA of the CDR3: TGTGCTAGTGGTTGGGGGTCAGATACGCAGTATTTT. As protein: CASGWGSDTQYF.

As for this clone: Its ends do not fully match the called genes, so a read error is possible. The gene calls are TRBV28 and TRBJ2-3; 9 bases align to TRBD2. Germline values: CDR1 MDHEN, CDR2 SYDVKM. CDR3 size: 16 residues. CDR3 sequence: CVSSPAGGRAGDTQYF. CDR3 coding DNA: TGTGTCAGCAGTCCCGCTGGCGGGAGGGCGGGAGATACGCAGTATTTT.

The rearrangement links TRBV29-1 to TRBJ2-1; 8 nucleotides line up with TRBD2. The CDR3 consists of 12 residues. Germline V gene data show CDR1 as SQVTM and CDR2 as ANQGSEA. Unmatched junction bases numbered 7, after V lost 0 bases and J lost 15 bases. The CDR3 sequence is CSVEEGGTSLFF. CDR3 sequence (DNA): TGCAGCGTTGAAGAAGGGGGGACTAGTCTGTTCTTC.

This clone has just a few counts. This chain links TRBV29-1 with TRBJ2-1; 11 bases agree with TRBD2. Looked up from germline, CDR1 is SQVTM and CDR2 is ANQGSEA. After removal of 3 bases from V and 7 bases from J, the junction contained 8 bases not matched to a gene. The CDR3 has 15 amino acids. CDR3 loop: CSVEGRASGRNEQFF. The CDR3 DNA sequence: TGCAGCGTTGAGGGACGGGCTAGCGGGAGGAATGAGCAGTTCTTC.

In its sample, this clone was seen a few times. This chain connects TRBV18 to TRBJ1-1; the D gene is possibly TRBD1 (5 bases). Trimming took off 5 bases at V and 1 base at J, with 8 bases between the two ends. Germline V CDR1 and CDR2: KGHSH, LQKENI. The CDR3 spans 13 residues. The CDR3 protein is CASSATENTEAFF. The CDR3 region has the DNA TGTGCCAGCTCAGCGACAGAGAACACTGAAGCTTTCTTT.

Only one count was recorded for this clone. A much larger clone lies a single base off, so this may be a read error. The identical CDR3 is also encoded by other nucleotide sequences in the sample. The rearrangement joins TRBV4-1 to TRBJ1-2; the match to TRBD1 covers 7 bases. The CDR3 is made up of 15 amino acids. Germline values: CDR1 MGHRA, CDR2 YSYEKL. V trimming: 6 bases; J trimming: 3 bases; junction bases outside the gene matches: 10. The CDR3 bases are TGCGCCAGCAGTCGGGGACAGCGTGGGGACTATGGCTACACCTTC. Translating it yields CASSRGQRGDYGYTF.

This clone was seen only a few times. The V and J genes are TRBV11-2 and TRBJ2-3; 9 nucleotides match TRBD1. The germline V gene encodes CDR1 SGHAT and CDR2 FQNNGV. CDR3 length: 18 residues. V trimming: 1 base; J trimming: 3 bases; junction bases outside the gene matches: 11. CDR3 sequence reads: CASSLVGFGTGRTDTQYF. The CDR3 coding sequence is TGTGCCAGCAGCTTAGTGGGATTCGGGACAGGGCGGACAGATACGCAGTATTTT.

The rearrangement uses TRBV5-4 and TRBJ2-6, with a tentative D call TRBD2 (5 bases). Germline V CDR1 and CDR2: SGHNT, YYREEE (reference sequence). The germline V and J ends were trimmed by 5 bases and 1 base, with 10 bases remaining between them. The CDR3 has 15 residues. The CDR3 is CASSQSGSGANVLTF. CDR3 in DNA: TGTGCCAGCAGTCAAAGCGGATCTGGGGCCAACGTCCTGACTTTC.

The chain has TRBV2 and TRBJ1-2; the D is unclear. The CDR3 spans 13 residues. Looked up from germline, CDR1 is SNHLY and CDR2 is FYNNEI. With 4 bases removed from V and 4 bases from J, the gap between germline ends came to 10 bases. Written as DNA, the CDR3 is TGTGCCAGCAGTGCCCAATTAAGCTATGGCTACACCTTC. It specifies CASSAQLSYGYTF.